The 2 T cell receptor beta chains in this list originate from one sample, sequenced in a study of early T cells in non-severe SARS-CoV-2 infection. A single record per CDR3 protein comes from TCRdb applying MiXCR to the 5' RACE reads. The sample contains roughly 56,000 distinct CDR3 sequences, 9.5% to 15% of which appear only once. The sample taken for sequencing was whole blood. These TCRs come from an adult who was a healthcare worker with PCR-confirmed SARS-CoV-2 infection or an uninfected control (not recorded which).

This rearrangement joins TRBV28 to TRBJ2-7, with 9 nucleotides matching TRBD1. The CDR3 contains 17 residues. From germline, CDR1 is MDHEN and CDR2 SYDVKM. Trimming cost V 3 bases and J 1 base; bases outside gene matches: 10. CDR3 residues: CASSLHRGPFFSYEQYF. CDR3 DNA sequence: TGTGCCAGCAGTTTGCACAGGGGGCCCTTTTTTTCCTACGAGCAGTACTTC.

This clonotype was detected ten times or more. The genes are TRBV12-3 or TRBV12-4 and TRBJ2-7; D is unclear. Trimming removed 0 bases from V and 5 bases from J, with 2 bases in between. The length of the CDR3 is 11 residues. CDR3 coding DNA: TGTGCCAGCAGTTTAGCCAACGAGCAGTACTTC. As protein: CASSLANEQYF.